The rows below give T cell receptor beta chains drawn from one sample of a study of CD8+CD57+ T cells in acquired aplastic anemia. Each CDR3 protein gets one entry after TCRdb re-called the reads with MiXCR. This sample has about 190,000 distinct CDR3 sequences; around 47% occur once, and the top ten carry about 9.5%. The sequencing sample was made of sorted CD4+, CD8+, or CD8+CD57+ T cells (not recorded which) from PBMCs. Receptors were obtained from a human donor with aplastic anemia. The CDR3 runs from the conserved cysteine through the conserved F or W. The D gene is left open where the match is weak. Not every row has a clone size; where given, it reads once, few, many or a size class.

j_call d_call v_call clone_size cdr3_nt cdr3_aa
TRBJ2-7 . TRBV15 few TGTGCCACCAGCGCAAGGCTCGGATACGAGCAGTACTTC CATSARLGYEQYF
TRBJ1-2 . TRBV6-5 few TGTGCCAGCAGTTACAATCCTGGGCAGGGTAGGAGCTATGGCTACACCTTC CASSYNPGQGRSYGYTF
TRBJ1-5 TRBD1 TRBV9 . TGTGCCAGCAGCGTAGGAACAGGGGCCAGTTATAGCAATCAGCCCCAGCATTTT CASSVGTGASYSNQPQHF
TRBJ1-1 . TRBV6-2/TRBV6-3 many TGTGCCAGCAGTGCCCTGACAATGGGAGCTTTCTTT CASSALTMGAFF
TRBJ1-2 TRBD1 TRBV2 . TGTGCCAGCAGTCTATCCTCGGGACAGGATGGCTACACCTTC CASSLSSGQDGYTF
TRBJ2-7 . TRBV2 many TGTGCCAGCAGTGAACTCGGGGCCTCCTACGAGCAGTACTTC CASSELGASYEQYF
TRBJ2-2 . TRBV6-5 few TGTGCCAGCAGTTACCGGGCAGGGCGGACCGGGGAGCTGTTTTTT CASSYRAGRTGELFF
TRBJ1-2 . TRBV29-1 few TGCAGCGTTGTCCCCGCAGGGAGAAACTATGGCTACACCTTC CSVVPAGRNYGYTF
TRBJ1-3 TRBD1 TRBV10-3 many TGTGCCATACAAGGACAGGACTCTGGAAACACCATATATTTT CAIQGQDSGNTIYF
TRBJ2-7 . TRBV25-1 . TGTGCCAGCAGGGCCAAAAACCACGAGCAGTACTTC CASRAKNHEQYF
TRBJ2-7 TRBD2 TRBV10-1 few TGCGCCGGCCATCGACCGGGACTAGCGGTGTACGAGCAGTACTTC CAGHRPGLAVYEQYF